A selection of T cell receptor beta chains follows, all from one sample in a study of blood T cell repertoires in COVID-19. Clones were read by immunoSEQ multiplex PCR, and TCRdb kept only the in-frame ones, dropping some. The sample holds 200,000 to 250,000 clones, 75% to 85% seen once. Specimen: peripheral blood. These receptors came from a woman of 80 years or more with COVID-19, enrolled during active disease. Both conserved end residues are part of each CDR3. The D gene is left open where the match is weak. Size is stated for part of the rows, as once, few or many counts, or as a class when the clone is expanded.

TRBV5-1,-,TRBJ2-7,-,TGCGCCAGCAGCCGGACAGCCTCCTACGAGCAGTACTTC,CASSRTASYEQYF
TRBV7-2,TRBD1,TRBJ2-5,-,TGTGCCAGCAGCTTCGACAGGGGTGGCGAGACCCAGTACTTC,CASSFDRGGETQYF
TRBV4-2,-,TRBJ2-2,many,TGTGCCAGCAGCCAAGATTGGAGCGGAGGGGTCACCGGGGAGCTGTTTTTT,CASSQDWSGGVTGELFF
TRBV11-2,-,TRBJ1-2,-,TGTGCCAGCAGCCCCCCGCAGGGGCGGGCCTACACCTTC,CASSPPQGRAYTF
TRBV2,-,TRBJ1-1,-,TGTGCCAGCAGGGCCACACAGGGTGCGAGTACTGAAGCTTTCTTT,CASRATQGASTEAFF
TRBV7-2,TRBD2,TRBJ2-3,-,TGTGCCAGCAGCTCCGCCGGGACTAGCGTCGGGACAGATACGCAGTATTTT,CASSSAGTSVGTDTQYF
TRBV7-9,-,TRBJ1-5,few,TGTGCCAGCAGCTATACCACAGGGATGGGCAATCAGCCCCAGCATTTT,CASSYTTGMGNQPQHF
TRBV24-1,TRBD2,TRBJ2-1,-,TGTGCCACCAGTGGTGTCGCTAGCGGGAGTATGGGATATGAGCAGTTCTTC,CATSGVASGSMGYEQFF
TRBV7-3,-,TRBJ2-2,-,TGTGCCAGCAGGTCCGACAGATTCCTCGGGGAGCTGTTTTTT,CASRSDRFLGELFF
TRBV3-1/TRBV3-2,-,TRBJ1-1,-,TGTGCCAGCAGCCAAGCAGGGGCGATGAACACTGAAGCTTTCTTT,CASSQAGAMNTEAFF
TRBV11-3,TRBD1,TRBJ2-3,once,TGTGCCAGCAGCACCCGGACAGGGATGGGGAGCACAGATACGCAGTATTTT,CASSTRTGMGSTDTQYF
TRBV5-1,-,TRBJ2-5,-,TGCGCCAGCAGCTACACACAAGAGACCCAGTACTTC,CASSYTQETQYF
TRBV23-1,TRBD1,TRBJ2-4,-,TGCGCCAGCAGTCCATCAATGGACAGGGGGAACAAAAACATTCAGTACTTC,CASSPSMDRGNKNIQYF